The 16 T cell receptor beta chains below all came from one sample that was sequenced in a study of blood T cell repertoires in COVID-19 (dated by TCRdb to 2018 to 2020). Library prep was done by the immunoSEQ multiplex PCR assay. This is the immuneACCESS table as TCRdb keeps it, with only in-frame sequences that have V and J called. A part of the clones is gone; compared with another copy, unresolved V genes explain less than half, and the rest is unexplained. This sample is represented by about 250,000 clones; around 80% of them were singletons. Jointly, the top ten make up roughly 27% of the sample. Material: peripheral blood. These receptors came from a man aged 40-55 years with acute or convalescent COVID-19.

The gene calls are TRBV7-3 and TRBJ2-6; TRBD1 agrees at 10 bases. Germline V gives CDR1 SGHTA, CDR2 FQGTGA. The V gene end was trimmed by 5 bases and the J gene end by 1 base; junction bases not matched to a gene: 8. This CDR3 is built from 18 residues. CDR3 nucleotides: TGTGCCAGCAGCCCGGCGCGGACAGGGGGATCTGGGGCCAACGTCCTGACTTTC. Protein sequence: CASSPARTGGSGANVLTF.

The genes are TRBV5-1 and TRBJ2-5; maybe TRBD1 (5 bases). The CDR3 has 15 residues. Germline assignment: CDR1 SGHRS and CDR2 YFSETQ. Trimming left V 2 bases short and J 1 base short, with 12 bases between. CDR3 DNA: TGCGCCAGCAGCTTCCAGGGTATATTCCAAGAGACCCAGTACTTC. This gives the protein CASSFQGIFQETQYF.

The chain couples TRBV4-1 to TRBJ2-1, with 8 bases matching TRBD2. The germline CDR1 and CDR2 sequences are MGHRA and YSYEKL. The CDR3 sequence is 13 residues long. The ends lost 4 bases at V and 5 bases at J; junction bases unmatched: 1. CDR3 coding DNA: TGCGCCAGCAGCCTAGCGGGGCACAATGAGCAGTTCTTC. The encoded protein is CASSLAGHNEQFF.

This clone was seen only once. The V gene is TRBV20-1, the J gene TRBJ2-3, with 8 bases matching TRBD1. V was clipped by 3 bases and J by 3 bases; unmatched bases: 2. Looked up from germline, CDR1 is DFQATT and CDR2 is SNEGSKA (reference sequence). The CDR3 runs to 13 residues. CDR3 DNA: TGCAGTGCTAGTTACAGGGGGACAGATACGCAGTATTTT. Translating gives CSASYRGTDTQYF.

This rearrangement joins TRBV5-1 to TRBJ2-2, with 12 bases lining up with TRBD2. With V trimmed by 9 bases and J by 5 bases, 11 bases remained unmatched. Germline lookup yields CDR1 SGHRS and CDR2 YFSETQ. The CDR3 extends over 16 amino acids. CDR3 DNA sequence: TGCGCCACTTCACTCCAGACTAGCGGGAGAACCGGGGAGCTGTTTTTT. This codes for CATSLQTSGRTGELFF.

The chain recombines TRBV2 with TRBJ1-5; the D is unclear. CDR1 SNHLY and CDR2 FYNNEI come from the germline V gene. The V end was cut by 5 bases, the J end by 0 bases, with 14 bases between. The CDR3 runs 16 residues. The CDR3, as DNA: TGTGCCAGCAGTCCCAACCCCGGGGTTAGCAATCAGCCCCAGCATTTT. Its protein is CASSPNPGVSNQPQHF. The complete variable domain, with remaining parts taken from reference TRBV2 and TRBJ1-5, reads EPEVTQTPSHQVTQMGQEVILRCVPISNHLYFYWYRQILGQKVEFLVSFYNNEISEKSEIFDDQFSVERPDGSNFTLKIRSTKLEDSAMYFCASSPNPGVSNQPQHFGDGTRLSIL.

The chain recombines TRBV19 with TRBJ1-1; D unclear. The CDR3 length is 14 residues. Trimming removed 3 bases from V and 3 bases from J, with 11 bases in between. Germline CDR1 is LNHDA and CDR2 is SQIVND (reference sequence). CDR3 amino acids: CASSISPRDTEAFF. The CDR3 DNA reads TGTGCCAGTAGTATTTCTCCGAGGGACACTGAAGCTTTCTTT.

The chain joins TRBV7-2 to TRBJ2-2, with D tentatively TRBD1 (5 bases). Germline CDR1 is SGHTA and CDR2 is FQGNSA. There are 14 residues in the CDR3. V gave up 4 bases and J gave up 6 bases, with 12 bases separating them. In DNA form, the CDR3 reads TGTGCCAGCAGCTCTTACCAGGGATCCGGGGAGCTGTTTTTT. Amino acids: CASSSYQGSGELFF.

The chain combines TRBV7-2 with TRBJ2-7, with 7 bases identical to TRBD1. V was pared by 6 bases and J by 0 bases, with 8 bases of the junction left unmatched. This CDR3 is built from 15 residues. Germline assignment: CDR1 SGHTA and CDR2 FQGNSA. The CDR3 spells CASSVRTGFSYEQYF. The CDR3 DNA reads TGTGCCAGCAGTGTAAGGACAGGTTTCTCCTACGAGCAGTACTTC.

The rearrangement uses TRBV6-1 and TRBJ2-2, with 8 bases that match TRBD2. Germline CDR1 and CDR2: MNHNS and SASEGT. There are 16 residues in the CDR3. J gave up 5 bases and V 1 base, and 6 bases lay outside the gene matches. CDR3 sequence (DNA): TGTGCCAGCAGTGAAGAAACTAGCGGCCCGACCGGGGAGCTGTTTTTT. Residues: CASSEETSGPTGELFF.

The chain recombines TRBV6-2 or TRBV6-3 with TRBJ2-5; 11 bases match TRBD1. V lost 6 bases and J lost 4; bases outside the gene matches: 4. Germline CDR1 reads MNHEY; CDR2 reads SVGEGT. There are 14 residues in the CDR3. The CDR3 DNA follows: TGTGCCAGCAGCTGGGACAGGGGGATAGAGACCCAGTACTTC. Its translation is CASSWDRGIETQYF.

V gene TRBV30 combines with J gene TRBJ1-4; 7 nucleotides align to TRBD1. The CDR3 has 15 residues. J lost 0 bases, V lost 4 bases, and 5 bases had no gene match. Germline V lookup: CDR1 GTSNPN, CDR2 SVGIG (reference sequence). CDR3 in amino acids: CAWNKGTATNEKLFF. Here the CDR3 DNA reads TGTGCCTGGAACAAAGGGACAGCAACTAATGAAAAACTGTTTTTT. The full variable domain, in which reference TRBV30 and TRBJ1-4 provide the parts outside the CDR3, is SQTIHQWPATLVQPVGSPLSLECTVEGTSNPNLYWYRQAAGRGLQLLFYSVGIGQISSEVPQNLSASRPQDRQFILSSKKLLLSDSGFYLCAWNKGTATNEKLFFGSGTQLSVL.

The chain employs TRBV19 and TRBJ1-5; the D is unclear. The CDR3 extends over 11 amino acids. V lost 5 bases and J lost 5, with 4 bases in between. From germline, CDR1 is LNHDA and CDR2 SQIVND (reference sequence). The CDR3 region is CASSSDQPQHF. The CDR3 DNA reads TGTGCCAGTAGTTCGGATCAGCCCCAGCATTTT. Variable domain in full (rest from reference TRBV19 and TRBJ1-5): DGGITQSPKYLFRKEGQNVTLSCEQNLNHDAMYWYRQDPGQGLRLIYYSQIVNDFQKGDIAEGYSVSREKKESFPLTVTSAQKNPTAFYLCASSSDQPQHFGDGTRLSIL.

This chain links TRBV19 with TRBJ1-1, with D uncertain. V was cut by 3 bases and J by 0 bases, with 17 bases left in between. The V gene's germline CDR1 is LNHDA and CDR2 SQIVND (reference sequence). The CDR3 spans 17 residues. In DNA, the CDR3 is TGTGCCAGTAGTATCCAGGTAATCCAGGCTATGAACACTGAAGCTTTCTTT. Amino acids: CASSIQVIQAMNTEAFF.

On this clone itself: The sample carries other DNA sequences with the same CDR3. The V and J genes are TRBV27 and TRBJ1-2; D is perhaps TRBD1 (5 bases). V was shortened by 6 bases and J by 2 bases, with 10 bases between the two germline ends. This CDR3 is 13 amino acids long. Germline CDR1 reads MNHEY; CDR2 reads SMNVEV (reference sequence). DNA of the CDR3: TGTGCCAGCAGCCTGACAGAAAACTATGGCTACACCTTC. Translating it yields CASSLTENYGYTF.

V and J are TRBV7-8 and TRBJ2-1; the D is unclear. CDR1 is SGHVS and CDR2 is FQNEAQ in the germline V gene. Deletions cut 2 bases from V and 2 bases from J, with 4 bases between. This CDR3 comprises 13 residues. CDR3 nucleotides: TGTGCCAGCAGCTTATTAGCCTACAATGAGCAGTTCTTC. Translated, it gives CASSLLAYNEQFF.